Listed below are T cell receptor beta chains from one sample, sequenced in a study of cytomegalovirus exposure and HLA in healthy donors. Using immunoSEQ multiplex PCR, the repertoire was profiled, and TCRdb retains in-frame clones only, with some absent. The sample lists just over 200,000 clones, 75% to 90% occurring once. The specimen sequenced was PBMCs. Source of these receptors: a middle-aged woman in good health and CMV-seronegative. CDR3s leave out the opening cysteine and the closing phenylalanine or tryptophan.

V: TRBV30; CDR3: AWSVVRGHKGQH
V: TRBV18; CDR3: ASSRSSGNTIY
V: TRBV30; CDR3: AWSGLYEQY
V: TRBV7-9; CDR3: ATTTTSGSYEQY
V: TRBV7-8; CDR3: ASSFGLASEQY
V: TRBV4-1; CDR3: ASSYSGSRPSTDTQY
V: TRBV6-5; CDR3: ASTGDFGGYHGYT
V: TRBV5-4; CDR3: ASSFADRAIYGYT
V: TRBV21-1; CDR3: ASTPLSGKGYNEQF
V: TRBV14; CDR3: ASSVYDTSTDTQY
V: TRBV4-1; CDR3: ASSQEGAGAREQY
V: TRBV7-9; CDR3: ASSFPGTSGYEQY
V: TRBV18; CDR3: ASSPGTDYGYT
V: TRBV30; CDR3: AWRVPGGSGGFGYYGYT
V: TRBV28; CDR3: ASSSQGNWLRTNEKLF